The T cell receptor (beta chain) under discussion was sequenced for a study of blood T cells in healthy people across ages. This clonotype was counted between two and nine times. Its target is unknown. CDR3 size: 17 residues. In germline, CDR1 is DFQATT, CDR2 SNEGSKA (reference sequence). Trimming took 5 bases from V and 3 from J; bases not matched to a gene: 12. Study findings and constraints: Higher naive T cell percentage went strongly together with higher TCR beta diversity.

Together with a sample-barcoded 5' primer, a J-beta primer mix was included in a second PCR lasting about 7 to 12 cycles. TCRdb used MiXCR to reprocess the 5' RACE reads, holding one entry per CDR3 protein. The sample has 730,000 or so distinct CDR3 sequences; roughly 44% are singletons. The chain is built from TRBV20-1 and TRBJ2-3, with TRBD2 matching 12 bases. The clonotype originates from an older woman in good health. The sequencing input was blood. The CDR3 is CSASGTSGPVGTDTQYF. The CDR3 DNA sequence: TGCAGTGCTTCAGGGACTAGCGGGCCGGTGGGTACAGATACGCAGTATTTT.